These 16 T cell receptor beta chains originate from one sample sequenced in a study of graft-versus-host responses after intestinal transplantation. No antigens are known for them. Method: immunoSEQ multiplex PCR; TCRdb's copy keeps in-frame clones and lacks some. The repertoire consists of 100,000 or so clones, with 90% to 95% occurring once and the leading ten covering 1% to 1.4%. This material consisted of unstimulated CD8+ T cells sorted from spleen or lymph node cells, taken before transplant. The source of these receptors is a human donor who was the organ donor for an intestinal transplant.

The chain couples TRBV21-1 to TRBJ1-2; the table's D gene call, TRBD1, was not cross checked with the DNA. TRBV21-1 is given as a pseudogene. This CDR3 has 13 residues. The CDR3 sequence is CASSKGQSLGYTF. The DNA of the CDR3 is TGTGCCAGCAGCAAGGGGCAGAGTCTTGGCTACACCTTC.

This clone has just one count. The CDR3 sequence: CASSLDLRGTSGRAGYEQYF. The DNA for the CDR3 is TGTGCCAGCAGCTTAGATCTTAGGGGGACTAGCGGGAGGGCCGGTTACGAGCAGTACTTC. V is TRBV11-2 and J is TRBJ2-7, with 16 positions matching TRBD2. Trimming cost V 0 bases and J 4 bases; bases outside gene matches: 12. This CDR3 contains 20 residues. Germline-derived CDR1 and CDR2 are SGHAT and FQNNGV.

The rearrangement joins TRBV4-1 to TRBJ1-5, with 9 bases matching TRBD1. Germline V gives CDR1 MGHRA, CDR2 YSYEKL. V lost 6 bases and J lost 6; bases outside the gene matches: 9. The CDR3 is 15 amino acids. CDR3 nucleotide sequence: TGCGCCAGCAGTACGCGGGACAGGGCGTTTCAGCCCCAGCATTTT. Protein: CASSTRDRAFQPQHF.

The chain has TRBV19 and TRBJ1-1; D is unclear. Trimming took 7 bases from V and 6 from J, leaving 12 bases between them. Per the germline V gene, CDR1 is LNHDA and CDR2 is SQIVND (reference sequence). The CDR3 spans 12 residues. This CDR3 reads CASTMGASEAFF. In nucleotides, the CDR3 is TGTGCCAGTACCATGGGAGCATCTGAAGCTTTCTTT.

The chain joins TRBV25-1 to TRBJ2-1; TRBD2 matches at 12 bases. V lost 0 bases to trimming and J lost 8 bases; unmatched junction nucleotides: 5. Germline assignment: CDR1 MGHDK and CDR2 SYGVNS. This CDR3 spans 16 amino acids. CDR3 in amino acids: CASSEYLAGGPHEQFF. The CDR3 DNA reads TGTGCCAGCAGTGAATACCTAGCGGGAGGGCCGCATGAGCAGTTCTTC.

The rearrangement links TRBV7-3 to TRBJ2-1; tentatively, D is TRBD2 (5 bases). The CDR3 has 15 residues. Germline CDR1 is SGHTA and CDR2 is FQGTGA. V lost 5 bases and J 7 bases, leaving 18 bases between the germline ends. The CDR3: CASSLSGSRRNEQFF. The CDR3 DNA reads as TGTGCCAGCAGCCTAAGCGGTTCCCGGCGGAATGAGCAGTTCTTC.

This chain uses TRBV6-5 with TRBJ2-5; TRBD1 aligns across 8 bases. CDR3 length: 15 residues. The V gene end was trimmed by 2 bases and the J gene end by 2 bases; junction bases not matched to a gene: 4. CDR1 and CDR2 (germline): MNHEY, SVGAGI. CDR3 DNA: TGTGCCAGCAGTTACGCCAGGACAGGGCAAGAGACCCAGTACTTC. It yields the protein CASSYARTGQETQYF.

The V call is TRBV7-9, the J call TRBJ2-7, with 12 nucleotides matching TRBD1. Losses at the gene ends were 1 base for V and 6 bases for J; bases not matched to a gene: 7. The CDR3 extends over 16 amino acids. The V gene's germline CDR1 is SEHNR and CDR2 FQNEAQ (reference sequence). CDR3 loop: CASSLVGQGAFGEQYF. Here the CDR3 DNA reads TGTGCCAGCAGCTTAGTGGGACAGGGGGCATTCGGCGAGCAGTACTTC.

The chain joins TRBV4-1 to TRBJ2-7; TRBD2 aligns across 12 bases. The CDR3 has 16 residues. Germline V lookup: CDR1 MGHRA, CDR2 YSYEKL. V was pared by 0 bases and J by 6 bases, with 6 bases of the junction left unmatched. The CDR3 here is CASSQEVLAGGAEQYF. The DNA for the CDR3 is TGCGCCAGCAGCCAAGAGGTCCTAGCGGGAGGGGCCGAGCAGTACTTC.

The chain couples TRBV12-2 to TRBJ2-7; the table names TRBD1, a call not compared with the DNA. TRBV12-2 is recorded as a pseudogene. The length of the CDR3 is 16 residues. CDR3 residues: CASRFPAGTGVREQYF. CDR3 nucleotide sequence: TGTGCAAGTCGCTTCCCCGCCGGGACAGGGGTGCGCGAGCAGTACTTC.

CDR3 sequence (DNA): TGTGCCAGCAGCCTCGCTCGGACAGGGGGGCAGCCCCAGCATTTT. Its translation: CASSLARTGGQPQHF. The chain uses TRBV7-9 and TRBJ1-5; 10 nucleotides line up with TRBD1. Germline V gives CDR1 SEHNR, CDR2 FQNEAQ (reference sequence). Trimming at V came to 5 bases and at J to 7 bases, leaving 8 bases not matched to a gene. The CDR3 totals 15 residues.

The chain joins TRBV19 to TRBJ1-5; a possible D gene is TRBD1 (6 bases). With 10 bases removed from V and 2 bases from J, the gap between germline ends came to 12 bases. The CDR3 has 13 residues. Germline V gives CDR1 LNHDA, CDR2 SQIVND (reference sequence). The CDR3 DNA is TGTGCCACCCTAGGGGGAGGCAATCAGCCCCAGCATTTT. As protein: CATLGGGNQPQHF. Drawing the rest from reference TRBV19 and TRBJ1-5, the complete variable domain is DGGITQSPKYLFRKEGQNVTLSCEQNLNHDAMYWYRQDPGQGLRLIYYSQIVNDFQKGDIAEGYSVSREKKESFPLTVTSAQKNPTAFYLCATLGGGNQPQHFGDGTRLSIL.

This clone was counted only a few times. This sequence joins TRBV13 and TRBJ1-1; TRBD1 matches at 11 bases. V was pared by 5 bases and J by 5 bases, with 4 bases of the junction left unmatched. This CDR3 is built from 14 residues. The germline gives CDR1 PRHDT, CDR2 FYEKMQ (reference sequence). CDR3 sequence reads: CASSPGTGGTEAFF. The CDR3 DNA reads TGTGCCAGCAGCCCCGGGACAGGGGGGACTGAAGCTTTCTTT.

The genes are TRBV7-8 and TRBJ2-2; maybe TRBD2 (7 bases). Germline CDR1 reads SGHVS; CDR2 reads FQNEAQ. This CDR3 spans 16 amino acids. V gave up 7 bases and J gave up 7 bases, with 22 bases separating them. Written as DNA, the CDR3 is TGTGCCAGCACCACTCGGTGGCGGGGGCGCGTCGGGGAGCTGTTTTTT. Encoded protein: CASTTRWRGRVGELFF.

CDR3 nucleotides: TGTGCCACCAGCAGTCACAGGGGGGTGTTCGACGAGCAGTACTTC. Protein sequence: CATSSHRGVFDEQYF. This chain links TRBV15 with TRBJ2-7; 8 nucleotides agree with TRBD1. The ends lost 3 bases at V and 5 bases at J; junction bases unmatched: 9. CDR3 size: 15 residues. Germline CDR1 LNHNV, CDR2 YYDKDF (reference sequence).

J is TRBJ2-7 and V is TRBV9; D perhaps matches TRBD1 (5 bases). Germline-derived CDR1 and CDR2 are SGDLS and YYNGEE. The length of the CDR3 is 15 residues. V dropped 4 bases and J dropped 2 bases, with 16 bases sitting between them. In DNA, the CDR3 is TGTGCCAGCAGCAACCCAGGGTTGGCCCCCTACGAGCAGTACTTC. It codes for CASSNPGLAPYEQYF.